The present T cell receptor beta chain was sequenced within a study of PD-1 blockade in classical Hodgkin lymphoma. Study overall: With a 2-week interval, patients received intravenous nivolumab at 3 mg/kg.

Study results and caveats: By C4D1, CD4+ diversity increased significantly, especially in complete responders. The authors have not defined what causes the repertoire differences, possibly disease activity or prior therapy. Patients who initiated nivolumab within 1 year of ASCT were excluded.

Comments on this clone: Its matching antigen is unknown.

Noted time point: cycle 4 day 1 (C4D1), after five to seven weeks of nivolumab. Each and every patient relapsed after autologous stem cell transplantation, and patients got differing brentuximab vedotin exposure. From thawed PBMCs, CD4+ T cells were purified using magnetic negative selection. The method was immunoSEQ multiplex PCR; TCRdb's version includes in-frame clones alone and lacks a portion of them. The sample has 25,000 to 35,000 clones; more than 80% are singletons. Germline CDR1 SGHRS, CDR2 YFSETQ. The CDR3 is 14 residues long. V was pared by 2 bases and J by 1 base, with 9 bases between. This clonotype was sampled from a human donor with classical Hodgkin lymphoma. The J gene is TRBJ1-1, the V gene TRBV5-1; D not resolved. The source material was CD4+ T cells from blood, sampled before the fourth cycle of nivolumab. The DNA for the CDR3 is TGCGCCAGCAGCTTCCTCCTGGGGAACACTGAAGCTTTCTTT. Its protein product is CASSFLLGNTEAFF.